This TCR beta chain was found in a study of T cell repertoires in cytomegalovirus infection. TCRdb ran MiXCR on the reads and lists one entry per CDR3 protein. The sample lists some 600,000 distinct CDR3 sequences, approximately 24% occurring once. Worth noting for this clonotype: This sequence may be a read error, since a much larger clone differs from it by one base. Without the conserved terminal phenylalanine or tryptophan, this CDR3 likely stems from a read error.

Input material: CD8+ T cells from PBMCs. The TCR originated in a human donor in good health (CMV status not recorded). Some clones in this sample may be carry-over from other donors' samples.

The chain's CDR3 is CASSFYQGQLETQYL. In DNA, the CDR3 is TGTGCCAGCAGTTTCTATCAGGGGCAACTGGAGACCCAGTACTTA. V usage is TRBV28 and J usage is TRBJ2-5; TRBD1 might be the D (6 bases). CDR1 MDHEN and CDR2 SYDVKM come from the germline V gene. CDR3 size: 15 residues. Between the trimmed V and J ends, which lost 3 bases and 5 bases, there was a span of 16 bases.